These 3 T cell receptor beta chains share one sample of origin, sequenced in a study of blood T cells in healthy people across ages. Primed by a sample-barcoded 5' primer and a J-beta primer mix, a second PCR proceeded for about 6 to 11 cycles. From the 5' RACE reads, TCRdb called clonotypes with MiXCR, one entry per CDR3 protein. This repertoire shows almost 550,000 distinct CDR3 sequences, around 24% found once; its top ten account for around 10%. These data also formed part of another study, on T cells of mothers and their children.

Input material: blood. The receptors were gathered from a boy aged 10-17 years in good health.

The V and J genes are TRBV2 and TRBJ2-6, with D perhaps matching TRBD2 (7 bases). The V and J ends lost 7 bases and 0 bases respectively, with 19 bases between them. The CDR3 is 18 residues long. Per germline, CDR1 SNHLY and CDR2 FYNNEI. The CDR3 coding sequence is TGTGCCAGCATCCATGGGGGGGCGGGAAGCTCTGGGGCCAACGTCCTGACTTTC. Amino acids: CASIHGGAGSSGANVLTF. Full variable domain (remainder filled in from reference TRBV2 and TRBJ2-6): EPEVTQTPSHQVTQMGQEVILRCVPISNHLYFYWYRQILGQKVEFLVSFYNNEISEKSEIFDDQFSVERPDGSNFTLKIRSTKLEDSAMYFCASIHGGAGSSGANVLTFGAGSRLTVL.

CDR3 DNA: TGTGCCAGCTCACCTTCAACTAGCGGAGAAGAGACCCAGTACTTC. Translating it yields CASSPSTSGEETQYF. The chain is built from TRBV18 and TRBJ2-5, with 8 bases fitting TRBD2. Germline trimming cut 3 bases from V and 3 bases from J; bases unmatched to any gene: 6. The CDR3 has 15 residues. Germline V gives CDR1 KGHSH, CDR2 LQKENI.

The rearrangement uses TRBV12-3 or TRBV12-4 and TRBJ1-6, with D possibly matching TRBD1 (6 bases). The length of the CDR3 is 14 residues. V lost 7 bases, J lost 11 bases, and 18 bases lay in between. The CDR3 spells CASNPTGSGTPLHF. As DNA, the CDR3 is TGTGCCAGCAACCCAACAGGGTCTGGGACACCCCTCCACTTT.